This T cell receptor (beta chain) was captured in a study of blood T cell repertoires in COVID-19 (dated by TCRdb to the early 2020s). Study-wide context: Samples from collaborators originated in the United States, Italy and Spain and spanned both the acute and convalescent phases of COVID-19. The prospective study material was composed of cDNA or gDNA derived from T cells, B-cell-depleted T cells, or PBMCs. HLA class I and class II types, where available, came from metadata supplied by the sample provider rather than from assay-based typing. Sample metadata almost always included a de-identified subject ID, COVID-19 status, age in years and sex. The dataset comprised deeply sampled blood TCRbeta repertoires from subjects exposed to, actively infected with, or recovered from COVID-19. A freely available public database, intended as a resource for researchers studying the immune response to SARS-CoV-2, is where the repertoires were released. Samples were obtained from the ongoing ImmuneRACE study (first 160 participants) and from 1,254 subjects provided by 6 global collaborators. What the work shows at the level of the full study, not this receptor alone: The quantity of clinical and demographic metadata differed by source and by participant and was supplied without curation.

Concerning this clone: The specificity of this receptor is unknown. No much larger clonotype is one base removed from it; base qualities were not supplied.

Spanning cysteine to phenylalanine, the CDR3 consists of 16 amino acids. CDR3 DNA only is kept here, 48 bases in frame from base 1. Sequences SGDLS (CDR1) and YYNGEE (CDR2) are obtained from the germline V gene. Ends trimmed: V by 0 bases, J by 10 bases; bases unmatched to a gene: 10. TCRbeta CDR3 regions were amplified from genomic DNA by means of the immunoSEQ Assay, a bias-controlled multiplex PCR. Concerning the study's data processing: The number of nucleated cells in each sample was estimated from the amplification of reference gene primers within the assay. To quantify the absolute abundance of each unique TCRbeta CDR3 rearrangement, sequence reads were collapsed and filtered. For each sample, productive Simpson clonality was calculated as the square root of Simpson's diversity index across productive rearrangements. In its TCRdb copy, this immuneACCESS table keeps in-frame sequences only and misses some clones. Where compared with another copy, unresolved V genes explain less than half of these, and the others have no known cause. The V and J calls and clone size were taken over from that table, and D and trimming were inferred from the DNA. The sample data list 200,000 to 250,000 clones, and 75% to 85% of these were observed just once. Clones ranked in the top ten supply about 9.3% of the sample.

Participants in the prospective study were aged about 18 to 89 years, lived in 20 to 30 United States geographic areas, and enrolled through a virtual design. To assign participants to cohorts, the prospective study relied on clinical history that participants themselves reported in a screening survey and a study questionnaire. For ImmuneRACE Cohort 3, a participant was defined as recovered based on two consecutive negative NP/OP PCR tests, clearance by a healthcare professional, or resolution of symptoms. Each participant in the prospective study had whole blood, serum and a nasopharyngeal or oropharyngeal swab collected by mobile phlebotomists. Prospective study participants could optionally give additional blood draws and questionnaires over an approximately two-month period. Before DNA extraction, prospective study blood samples were shipped either frozen or at room temperature.

This TCR was sampled from a man aged 40-55 years who had recovered from COVID-19. Specimen: PBMCs or T cells enriched from blood (not recorded which). Rearrangement joined TRBV9 to TRBJ2-1; a stretch of 10 junction bases matches TRBD1. The CDR3 region has the sequence CASSVGEGQGTKEQFF. The bases read TGTGCCAGCAGCGTAGGAGAGGGACAGGGGACTAAAGAGCAGTTCTTC.